The next 13 T cell receptor beta chains were all read from a single sample in a study of circulating tumor DNA in untreated peripheral T-cell lymphoma. Only in-frame clones appear in the TCRdb table, and some are missing; sequencing was by immunoSEQ multiplex PCR. The sample has some 2,800 clones, under 70% seen once. Sequenced sample: tumor tissue. The receptor source for this set is a human donor with peripheral T-cell lymphoma.

The gene calls are TRBV18 and TRBJ1-1; 7 bases line up with TRBD1. The J segment lost 7 bases and the V segment lost 6 bases, leaving 11 bases of the junction unmatched. This CDR3 has 14 residues. Germline V gene lookup returns CDR1 KGHSH and CDR2 LQKENI. The CDR3 DNA reads TGTGCCAGCTCTCCAATGGGACAGCCTATTGAAGCTTTCTTT. Its protein product is CASSPMGQPIEAFF.

CDR3 bases: TGTGCCAGCAGCTTAGGGCTAGCGGGTACCGGGGAGCTGTTTTTT. Its translation: CASSLGLAGTGELFF. The chain has TRBV11-3 and TRBJ2-2; 8 positions match TRBD2. The CDR3 has 15 residues. From germline, CDR1 is SGHNT and CDR2 YENEEA. Unmatched junction bases numbered 3, after V lost 1 base and J lost 5 bases. The full variable domain, rest sourced from reference TRBV11-3 and TRBJ2-2, is EAGVVQSPRYKIIEKKQPVAFWCNPISGHNTLYWYLQNLGQGPELLIRYENEEAVDDSQLPKDRFSAERLKGVDSTLKIQPAELGDSAVYLCASSLGLAGTGELFFGEGSRLTVL.

The chain uses TRBV12-5 and TRBJ1-1; D ambiguous. Germline CDR1 is LGHNT and CDR2 is FRNRAP. V lost 1 base to trimming and J lost 7 bases, with 7 bases between them. The CDR3 covers 12 residues. The CDR3 sequence is CASGLGSVEAFF. The CDR3 DNA reads TGTGCTAGTGGTTTGGGCTCCGTTGAAGCTTTCTTT.

This clone showed up just a few times. This chain links TRBV6-8 with TRBJ2-6; D is possibly TRBD2 (6 bases). The CDR3 consists of 15 residues. Germline loops: CDR1 MNHGY, CDR2 SAAAGT. Deletions cut 4 bases from V and 0 bases from J, with 7 bases between. CDR3 in amino acids: CASSWGVSGANVLTF. The CDR3 DNA reads TGTGCCAGCAGTTGGGGGGTCTCTGGGGCCAACGTCCTGACTTTC.

The chain joins TRBV11-3 to TRBJ1-4; maybe TRBD1 (6 bases). Germline loops: CDR1 SGHNT, CDR2 YENEEA. Trimming took 3 bases from V and 7 from J, leaving 12 bases between them. The CDR3 totals 14 residues. CDR3 DNA: TGTGCCAGCAGCTTGGGGACATTCGGTGAAAAACTGTTTTTT. Its translation: CASSLGTFGEKLFF.

This clone has more than one count but fewer than ten. The V call is TRBV25-1, the J call TRBJ1-1; D not resolved. V was shortened by 2 bases and J by 3 bases, with 4 bases between the two germline ends. The CDR3 runs to 12 residues. Germline CDR1 is MGHDK and CDR2 is SYGVNS. As DNA, the CDR3 is TGTGCCAGCAGTGAACCATACACTGAAGCTTTCTTT. It yields the protein CASSEPYTEAFF.

This clone was observed once. The genes are TRBV1 and TRBJ1-5. TRBV1 represents a pseudogene. This CDR3 has 15 residues. The chain's CDR3 is CVSSQDEISNQPQHF. The CDR3 DNA is TGCGTCAGCAGCCAAGATGAGATTAGCAATCAGCCCCAGCATTTT.

This clone has more than one count but fewer than ten. J is TRBJ2-5 and V is TRBV6-8; D not certain. Germline V gene lookup returns CDR1 MNHGY and CDR2 SAAAGT. V was shortened by 0 bases and J by 7 bases, with 9 bases between the two germline ends. The CDR3 is 13 residues long. The CDR3 bases are TGTGCCAGCAGTTACTCGATGGGTGGGACCCAGTACTTC. It codes for CASSYSMGGTQYF.

Only a few counts were recorded for this clone. The rearrangement joins TRBV6-8 to TRBJ1-5; D unresolved. The germline CDR1 and CDR2 sequences are MNHGY and SAAAGT. Deletions cut 6 bases from V and 0 bases from J, with 9 bases between. The CDR3 contains 14 residues. The CDR3 DNA follows: TGTGCCAGCAGAGAGGGAGCTAGCAATCAGCCCCAGCATTTT. Amino acid sequence: CASREGASNQPQHF.

The chain links TRBV19 to TRBJ2-1, with TRBD2 matching 8 bases. Germline V lookup: CDR1 LNHDA, CDR2 SQIVND (reference sequence). The J segment lost 10 bases and the V segment lost 9 bases, leaving 14 bases of the junction unmatched. The CDR3 is 14 amino acids. The CDR3 DNA reads TGTGCCAGCGGCGGACTTCTAGCGGGCCTAGAGCAGTTCTTC. Its translation: CASGGLLAGLEQFF.

CDR3 in amino acids: CASSSFGVDTEAFF. CDR3 DNA sequence: TGCGCCAGCAGCTCCTTTGGGGTTGACACTGAAGCTTTCTTT. The V call is TRBV5-1, the J call TRBJ1-1; no clear D gene. Germline values: CDR1 SGHRS, CDR2 YFSETQ. V lost 3 bases to trimming and J lost 3 bases, with 12 bases between them. The CDR3 sequence is 14 residues long.

Only a few counts were recorded for this clone. The chain carries TRBV19 and TRBJ2-7, with 8 bases that match TRBD2. V was clipped by 3 bases and J by 7 bases; unmatched bases: 11. From germline, CDR1 is LNHDA and CDR2 SQIVND (reference sequence). CDR3 length: 15 residues. In DNA, the CDR3 is TGTGCCAGTAGTATGTCCCGGGGGGGGCTCTTGGAGCAGTACTTC. Protein sequence: CASSMSRGGLLEQYF.

The rearrangement uses TRBV5-1 and TRBJ2-7; 8 nucleotides line up with TRBD2. CDR1 is SGHRS, CDR2 YFSETQ, per germline. The length of the CDR3 is 14 residues. V dropped 6 bases and J dropped 5; count of bases not matched to a gene: 10. CDR3 sequence (DNA): TGCGCCAGCACCCTTAGCGGGGTTTCTGACGAGCAGTACTTC. This sequence encodes CASTLSGVSDEQYF.